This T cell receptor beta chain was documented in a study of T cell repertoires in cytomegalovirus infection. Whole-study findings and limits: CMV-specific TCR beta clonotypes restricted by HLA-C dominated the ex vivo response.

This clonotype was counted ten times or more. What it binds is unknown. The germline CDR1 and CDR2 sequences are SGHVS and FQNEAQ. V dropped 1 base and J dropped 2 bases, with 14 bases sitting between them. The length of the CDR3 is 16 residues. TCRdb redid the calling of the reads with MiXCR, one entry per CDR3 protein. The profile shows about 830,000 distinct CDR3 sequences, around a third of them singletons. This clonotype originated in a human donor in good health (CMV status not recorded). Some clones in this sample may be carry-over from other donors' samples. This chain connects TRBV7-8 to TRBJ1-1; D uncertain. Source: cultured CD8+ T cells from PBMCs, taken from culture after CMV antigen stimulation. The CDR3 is CASSLVVPSLNTEAFF. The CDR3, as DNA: TGTGCCAGCAGCTTAGTTGTTCCGTCCCTAAACACTGAAGCTTTCTTT.